These T cell receptor beta chains were read from a single sample in a study of Ad26.COV2.S vaccination and SARS-CoV-2 variants. Repertoires were generated with immunoSEQ multiplex PCR, while TCRdb's copy carries only in-frame clones and drops some. The sample shows about 390,000 clones, 70% to 90% of them seen only once. The input for sequencing was peripheral blood, taken in a trial of Ad26.COV2.S vaccine versus placebo. The receptors come from a person between 18 and 59 years old who received the Ad26.COV2.S COVID-19 vaccine or a placebo. Each CDR3 is given with its conserved first and last residue. Fields, in order: D gene, CDR3 length, J gene, V gene, clone size, CDR3 DNA, CDR3 protein. D genes are given only for firm matches. Some rows mark clone size as missing; the rest say once, few, many or name a class of expanded clone.

NA | 15 | TRBJ2-3 | TRBV5-1 | NA | TGCGCCAGCACGACAGGTGGGACTAGCACAGATACGCAGTATTTT | CASTTGGTSTDTQYF
TRBD2 | 14 | TRBJ2-1 | TRBV2 | NA | TGTGCCAGCAGTGCCAGCGGGGGGGCCTTTGAGCAGTTCTTC | CASSASGGAFEQFF
NA | 15 | TRBJ1-5 | TRBV3-1/TRBV3-2 | NA | TGTGCCAGCAGCCATGGAGGTTATAGCAATCAGCCCCAGCATTTT | CASSHGGYSNQPQHF
NA | 16 | TRBJ1-6 | TRBV6-1 | NA | TGTGCCAGCAGTGAGAACAGGGTTTTGAATAATTCACCCCTCCACTTT | CASSENRVLNNSPLHF
NA | 13 | TRBJ1-2 | TRBV29-1 | NA | TGCAGCGTCGAACCACAGGGAGTCGGTGGCTACACCTTC | CSVEPQGVGGYTF
NA | 14 | TRBJ2-5 | TRBV14 | NA | TGTGCCAGCAGCCAAACAATAGAGTGGGAGACCCAGTACTTC | CASSQTIEWETQYF
TRBD1 | 17 | TRBJ1-1 | TRBV27 | NA | TGTGCCAGCAGCTCATCGACAGGGCTAATAATGAACACTGAAGCTTTCTTT | CASSSSTGLIMNTEAFF
NA | 17 | TRBJ2-1 | TRBV19 | NA | TGTGCCAGTAGTATCCCCCCTGCCCTTAGCTCCTACAATGAGCAGTTCTTC | CASSIPPALSSYNEQFF
TRBD2 | 14 | TRBJ2-7 | TRBV14 | NA | TGTGCCAGCAGCCCCTGGACGGGGGGATACGAGCAGTACTTC | CASSPWTGGYEQYF
NA | 12 | TRBJ1-1 | TRBV25-1 | NA | TGTGCCAGCAGCCGGGGGCCAGTTGAAGCTTTCTTT | CASSRGPVEAFF
NA | 13 | TRBJ1-1 | TRBV7-9 | NA | TGTGCCAGCAGCTATACTTACGGGACTGAAGCTTTCTTT | CASSYTYGTEAFF
TRBD2 | 14 | TRBJ2-1 | TRBV7-9 | NA | TGTGCCAGCAGCTTAGACCCGGGGGGCAATGAGCAGTTCTTC | CASSLDPGGNEQFF
NA | 15 | TRBJ1-3 | TRBV3-1/TRBV3-2 | NA | TGTGCCAGCAGCCAACAGGGCGCGAGTGGAAACACCATATATTTT | CASSQQGASGNTIYF
NA | 17 | TRBJ1-5 | TRBV4-1 | NA | TGCGCCAGCAGCCAAGATCGAGCCAGGGAACCTAATCAGCCCCAGCATTTT | CASSQDRAREPNQPQHF
NA | 14 | TRBJ1-1 | TRBV6-5 | NA | TGTGCCAGCAGTTATCTTGGCAAGAACACTGAAGCTTTCTTT | CASSYLGKNTEAFF
NA | 13 | TRBJ2-3 | TRBV19 | NA | TGTGCCAGTAGTCCCTCCGGCCGTGATACGCAGTATTTT | CASSPSGRDTQYF
NA | 14 | TRBJ2-5 | TRBV5-4 | NA | TGTGCCAGCAGCTTGAGCGGCAATCAAGAGACCCAGTACTTC | CASSLSGNQETQYF
NA | 15 | TRBJ1-1 | TRBV7-2 | NA | TGTGCCAGCAGCTTAGTTACAGGACTGAACACTGAAGCTTTCTTT | CASSLVTGLNTEAFF
TRBD1 | 13 | TRBJ1-2 | TRBV3-1/TRBV3-2 | NA | TGTGCCAGCAGCCCGGGACAGAATTATGGCTACACCTTC | CASSPGQNYGYTF
NA | 15 | TRBJ2-3 | TRBV4-1 | NA | TGCGCCAGCAGCCAAGAAACGGGGGGCACAGATACGCAGTATTTT | CASSQETGGTDTQYF
TRBD1 | 14 | TRBJ2-7 | TRBV2 | NA | TGTGCCAGCAAAGGGACAGGAAACTCCTACGAGCAGTACTTC | CASKGTGNSYEQYF
TRBD1 | 11 | TRBJ1-1 | TRBV6-5 | NA | TGTGCCAGCAGAGGGACAGGTCCTAGCTTCTTT | CASRGTGPSFF
TRBD1 | 16 | TRBJ1-1 | TRBV13 | NA | TGTGCCAGCAGCTCAAGGACAGGGGCCCGGAACACTGAAGCTTTCTTT | CASSSRTGARNTEAFF
TRBD2 | 14 | TRBJ2-5 | TRBV5-1 | NA | TGCGCCAGCAGCAAAGGGGAGGGAGGAGGGACCCAGTACTTC | CASSKGEGGGTQYF
TRBD1 | 15 | TRBJ2-1 | TRBV4-1 | NA | TGCGCCAGCAGCCAAGAGGCAGACAGGGGTGCGGAGCAGTTCTTC | CASSQEADRGAEQFF
NA | 16 | TRBJ2-1 | TRBV19 | NA | TGTGCCAGTAGTATGCCCCGGGGAGTCATGGTAGATGAGCAGTTCTTC | CASSMPRGVMVDEQFF
NA | 14 | TRBJ2-2 | TRBV5-8 | NA | TGTGCCAGCAGCTTGACCGGACACACCGGGGAGCTGTTTTTT | CASSLTGHTGELFF
TRBD1 | 13 | TRBJ1-2 | TRBV19 | NA | TGTGCCAGTAGTATCAGGGGGGCAGGAGGCTACACCTTC | CASSIRGAGGYTF
TRBD1 | 16 | TRBJ2-2 | TRBV19 | NA | TGTGCCAGTAGTACGTCGGACAGGGGGCTCACCGGGGAGCTGTTTTTT | CASSTSDRGLTGELFF
NA | 14 | TRBJ1-2 | TRBV5-6 | NA | TGTGCCAGCAGCTTGGACGGGATTAACTATGGCTACACCTTC | CASSLDGINYGYTF
TRBD1 | 15 | TRBJ2-1 | TRBV10-3 | NA | TGTGCCATCAGGGCCACGGACAGGGAGCGGAATGAGCAGTTCTTC | CAIRATDRERNEQFF
NA | 11 | TRBJ1-1 | TRBV29-1 | NA | TGCAGCGCCCAGGAAGGACCTGAAGCTTTCTTT | CSAQEGPEAFF
TRBD1 | 14 | TRBJ2-1 | TRBV5-1 | NA | TGCGCCAGCAGCCAGGGGGACGGCTCGAATGAGCAGTTCTTC | CASSQGDGSNEQFF
TRBD2 | 14 | TRBJ2-1 | TRBV19 | NA | TGTGCCAGTAGTACAGTAGCGGGGGGATGGGAGCAGTTCTTC | CASSTVAGGWEQFF
TRBD1 | 15 | TRBJ2-7 | TRBV5-5 | NA | TGTGCCAGCAGGCAGCCGGGACAGACAACCTACGAGCAGTACTTC | CASRQPGQTTYEQYF
TRBD1 | 17 | TRBJ2-1 | TRBV7-2 | NA | TGTGCCAGCAGCTTAGGGGGGTTGGCGGACAGGGGTAATGAGCAGTTCTTC | CASSLGGLADRGNEQFF
NA | 16 | TRBJ2-1 | TRBV3-1/TRBV3-2 | NA | TGTGCCAGCAGCACCTATCAGGCCCCAAATTACAATGAGCAGTTCTTC | CASSTYQAPNYNEQFF
NA | 14 | TRBJ2-1 | TRBV5-4 | NA | TGTGCCAGCAGCCTGGGGTTAGGACGCAATGAGCAGTTCTTC | CASSLGLGRNEQFF
TRBD1 | 16 | TRBJ1-5 | TRBV19 | once | TGTGCCAGTAGTAGGGACAGCTTCTATAGCAATCAGCCCCAGCATTTT | CASSRDSFYSNQPQHF
NA | 16 | TRBJ2-7 | TRBV18 | once | TGTGCCAGCTCACCAAACCTAGCGCTTAGCTCCTACGAGCAGTACTTC | CASSPNLALSSYEQYF
NA | 14 | TRBJ2-7 | TRBV6-5 | once | TGTGCCAGCAACAGATACGGCGCGTCCTACGAGCAGTACTTC | CASNRYGASYEQYF
TRBD2 | 18 | TRBJ2-2 | TRBV7-9 | few | TGTGCCAGCAGCCCAAGGGTAGCGGGGGCCTCGAACACCGGGGAGCTGTTTTTT | CASSPRVAGASNTGELFF
NA | 10 | TRBJ1-2 | TRBV30 | NA | TGTGCCTCGGGGACTTATGGCTACACCTTC | CASGTYGYTF
TRBD1 | 14 | TRBJ2-5 | TRBV5-1 | NA | TGCGCCAGCAGCTTAGGACAGGGCGTGGAGACCCAGTACTTC | CASSLGQGVETQYF
TRBD1 | 17 | TRBJ1-5 | TRBV6-6 | few | TGTGCCAGCAGTCCCTCCGGGACAGGGTACGACGGTCAGCCCCAGCATTTT | CASSPSGTGYDGQPQHF
TRBD1 | 15 | TRBJ2-1 | TRBV5-5 | once | TGTGCCAGCAGCTTGATACAGGGGGCTTACAATGAGCAGTTCTTC | CASSLIQGAYNEQFF
NA | 15 | TRBJ1-1 | TRBV3-1/TRBV3-2 | NA | TGTGCCAGCAGCTCCCGACAGCTCATGAACACTGAAGCTTTCTTT | CASSSRQLMNTEAFF
NA | 15 | TRBJ2-3 | TRBV5-1 | once | TGCGCCAGCAGCTTGGGGCTAGGACTCACAGATACGCAGTATTTT | CASSLGLGLTDTQYF
NA | 12 | TRBJ2-1 | TRBV7-8 | few | TGTGCCAGCAGCTTAATGAGTAATGAGCAGTTCTTC | CASSLMSNEQFF
NA | 15 | TRBJ1-1 | TRBV6-5 | NA | TGTGCCAGCAGTAATGGGCCTGGAGGGAACACTGAAGCTTTCTTT | CASSNGPGGNTEAFF
NA | 14 | TRBJ1-6 | TRBV28 | NA | TGTGCCAGCAGCCCGTGGGGGCTGAATTCACCCCTCCACTTT | CASSPWGLNSPLHF
NA | 14 | TRBJ1-1 | TRBV5-1 | NA | TGCGCCAGCAGCTTGGTGTCCCCCGGGAGGGAAGCTTTCTTT | CASSLVSPGREAFF
NA | 14 | TRBJ1-1 | TRBV12-5 | NA | TGTGCTAGTGGTTTTGGGCAGGAGAACACTGAAGCTTTCTTT | CASGFGQENTEAFF